Here is one TCR beta chain with its context. Enrollees, roughly 18 to 89 years old, lived in 24 US areas. Germline CDR1 WNHNN, CDR2 SYGVQD (reference sequence). Trimming pared 3 bases from V and 0 bases from J, leaving 12 bases between. This CDR3 has 15 amino acids. In the original workflow: Reference gene primers were amplified, and this amplification served to estimate nucleated cell counts. Clones were read by immunoSEQ multiplex PCR, and TCRdb kept only the in-frame ones, dropping some. D and trimming were read from the DNA, whereas the V and J calls and clone size are those reported in that table. Of about 210,000 clones in the sample, roughly 87% are singletons; the top ten hold under 13%. This record comes from a study of blood T cell repertoires in COVID-19. Study-level information: Whether acute or convalescent, the COVID-19 samples came from the United States, Italy and Spain. The cDNA or gDNA used as material had been derived from T cells, B-cell-depleted T cells, or PBMCs.

The TCR originated in a man in his late teens or twenties with acute COVID-19. This chain links TRBV10-1 with TRBJ2-7, with D perhaps matching TRBD1 (7 bases). The sample was PBMCs or T cells enriched from blood (not recorded which). CDR3 in amino acids: CASSDGQGGSYEQYF. As DNA, the CDR3 is TGCGCCAGCAGTGACGGCCAGGGGGGCTCCTACGAGCAGTACTTC.